The clone carrying this T cell receptor beta chain was found a few times. Its antigen is still unknown. The CDR3 consists of 15 residues. The germline CDR1 and CDR2 sequences are SEHNR and FQNEAQ (reference sequence). V was shortened by 0 bases and J by 6 bases, with 11 bases between the two germline ends. Cell sorting via CD45RO/CCR7/CD25/CD127/CD95/CD27 was performed to obtain CD4+ naive, central memory, regulatory and stem cell-like memory cells. This sample stems from a study of beta chain features in type 1 diabetes. Study results and limitations: Within patients, naive, central memory and Treg TCRB repertoires seemed more similar than within healthy donors.

Every bit of the isolated RNA underwent reverse transcription, so sequencing read expressed TCRB transcripts. Reads from naive, central memory and regulatory T cell samples averaged around 4 million. Data came from immunoSEQ multiplex PCR; TCRdb stores just in-frame clones and leaves some out. The profile covers about 150,000 clones, with more than 9% appearing a single time and 1.3% taken by the ten largest. Sequencing was performed on naive CD4+ T cells from blood. The sequence came from a man between 18 and 29 years old in good health. The rearrangement joins TRBV7-9 to TRBJ2-2; possible D gene TRBD1, 6 bases. The CDR3 DNA sequence: TGTGCCAGCAGCTTAGCGAGGGACAAACCCGGGGAGCTGTTTTTT. Residues: CASSLARDKPGELFF.